The rows below give T cell receptor beta chains drawn from one sample of a study of T cell repertoires in cytomegalovirus infection. Using its own MiXCR run on the reads, TCRdb lists one record per CDR3 protein. The sample includes about 270,000 distinct CDR3 sequences, 20% to 25% of them seen just once. Antigens for these TCRs are unknown. The sample consisted of cultured PBMCs, taken from culture after CMV antigen stimulation. The receptor source for this set is a human donor in good health (CMV status not recorded). Some clones in this sample may be carry-over from other donors' samples. Both conserved end residues are part of each CDR3. Fields, in order: J gene, clone size, V gene, D gene, CDR3 DNA, CDR3 protein. The D gene is left open where the match is weak. Not every row has a clone size; where given, it reads once, few, many or a size class.

TRBJ2-3,few,TRBV27,TRBD1,TGTGCCAGCGGCGCCGACAGGGCCACAGATACGCAGTATTTT,CASGADRATDTQYF
TRBJ2-3,many,TRBV7-8,-,TGTGCCAGCAGCTTCCAAGCAGATACGCAGTATTTT,CASSFQADTQYF
TRBJ2-3,many,TRBV7-2,-,TGTGCCAGCAGCTTATGGGTAGGGGCGACCACAGATACGCAGTATTTT,CASSLWVGATTDTQYF
TRBJ1-6,many,TRBV7-2,-,TGTGCCAGCAGCTTAGACGTGGCGCCCCTCCACTTT,CASSLDVAPLHF
TRBJ1-2,-,TRBV6-2/TRBV6-3,TRBD1,TGTGCCAGCACCGACAGGGGCCATGGCTACACCTTC,CASTDRGHGYTF
TRBJ2-3,once,TRBV14,-,TGTGCCAGCAGCCAAGAATACGGGGAGAGCACAGATACGCAGTATTTT,CASSQEYGESTDTQYF
TRBJ2-3,many,TRBV7-2,-,TGTGCCAGCAGCTTAGCGGCGGGACTGATCACAGATACGCAGTATTTT,CASSLAAGLITDTQYF
TRBJ1-2,many,TRBV7-8,TRBD1,TGTGCCAGCAGCCTGCCGGGACAGGGAATTTATGGCTACACCTTC,CASSLPGQGIYGYTF
TRBJ2-2,-,TRBV28,-,TGTGCCAGCAAAGGAGGGCCCTCCAGCACCGGGGAGCTGTTTTTT,CASKGGPSSTGELFF
TRBJ1-2,few,TRBV12-3/TRBV12-4,TRBD1,TGTGCCAGCAGTTCCCGACAGGGGGTTTACGGCTACACCTTC,CASSSRQGVYGYTF
TRBJ2-3,many,TRBV12-3/TRBV12-4,TRBD2,TGTGCCAGCAGCCCAGCGGGACTAGCGGTGACAGATACGCAGTATTTT,CASSPAGLAVTDTQYF
TRBJ1-4,-,TRBV20-1,-,TGCAGTGCTAGTGGCGGGACCACTAATGAAAAACTGTTTTTT,CSASGGTTNEKLFF
TRBJ2-5,-,TRBV6-2/TRBV6-3,TRBD2,TGTGCCAGCAGTGGAACTAGCGGGAGCCAGCAAGAGACCCAGTACTTC,CASSGTSGSQQETQYF
TRBJ1-5,few,TRBV10-3,TRBD1,TGTGCCATCAGTGAGGGGACAGGCCTTTATAGCAATCAGCCCCAGCATTTT,CAISEGTGLYSNQPQHF
TRBJ2-1,-,TRBV4-1,-,TGCGCCAGCAGCCAAGGACTATCCTTATACAATGAGCAGTTCTTC,CASSQGLSLYNEQFF
TRBJ2-3,many,TRBV7-2,TRBD2,TGTGCCAGCAGCTTAGCGCTGGCGGGGAGGGGCCGTGATACGCAGTATTTT,CASSLALAGRGRDTQYF
TRBJ2-5,few,TRBV20-1,-,TGCAGTGCTGATCCGGGGGAAAAAGAGACCCAGTACTTC,CSADPGEKETQYF
TRBJ1-5,-,TRBV12-3/TRBV12-4,TRBD1,TGTGCCAGCAGCTCCGGACAGGATGGACAGCCCCAGCATTTT,CASSSGQDGQPQHF
TRBJ2-1,-,TRBV4-1,-,TGCGCCAGCAGCCAGAACAATGAGCAGTTCTTC,CASSQNNEQFF
TRBJ2-1,many,TRBV6-1,-,TGTGCCAGCGCGAAGGACCGGGACGGACTCGATAATGAGCAGTTCTTC,CASAKDRDGLDNEQFF
TRBJ1-5,many,TRBV28,-,TGTGCCAGCAGCACCGGGCCCAATACTTATCAGCCCCAGCATTTT,CASSTGPNTYQPQHF
TRBJ2-5,few,TRBV7-9,-,TGTGCCAGCAGCTTAAAGGCTGGGGAGACCCAGTACTTC,CASSLKAGETQYF
TRBJ2-2,many,TRBV7-2,TRBD2,TGTGCCAGCAGCTTAGCTCTGACTAGCAACACCGGGGAGCTGTTTTTT,CASSLALTSNTGELFF
TRBJ2-3,many,TRBV11-3,-,TGTGCCAGCAGCTTAAACTGGGGCCGCCTCACAGATACGCAGTATTTT,CASSLNWGRLTDTQYF
TRBJ1-1,few,TRBV11-3,-,TGTGCCAGCAGCGCCCGGACACCCCAGGGAGACACTGAAGCTTTCTTT,CASSARTPQGDTEAFF
TRBJ2-1,-,TRBV28,-,TGTGCCAGCAGTTTAGGCGAGCCGCGCAATGAGCAGTTCTTC,CASSLGEPRNEQFF
TRBJ2-3,many,TRBV7-2,TRBD2,TGTGCCAGCAGCTCCCCATTGGGGCTAGCGGGAGGAGGTACAGATACGCAGTATTTT,CASSSPLGLAGGGTDTQYF
TRBJ2-1,many,TRBV6-1,-,TGTGCCAGCAGTTCTAATAGCGGACGATGTCCGTTCTTC,CASSSNSGRCPFF
TRBJ2-1,medium-sized,TRBV28,TRBD2,TGTGCCAGCAGTTCTCTTAGCGGGAGTCAGAACAATGAGCAGTTCTTC,CASSSLSGSQNNEQFF
TRBJ1-5,-,TRBV20-1,TRBD1,TGCAGTGCTAGAGCGGGACAGCGCCTGACCCAAAATCAGCCCCAGCATTTT,CSARAGQRLTQNQPQHF
TRBJ2-3,few,TRBV7-6,-,TGTGCCAGCAGCCCCGTTGCGGGCACAGATACGCAGTATTTT,CASSPVAGTDTQYF
TRBJ1-1,few,TRBV29-1,-,TGCAGCGTTCAAATTCAGGGCATGAACACTGAAGCTTTCTTT,CSVQIQGMNTEAFF
TRBJ1-5,-,TRBV19,-,TGTGCCAGTAGGGCGAGGAACCGGGGGGGAGGTCAGCCCCAGCATTTT,CASRARNRGGGQPQHF
TRBJ2-2,few,TRBV5-6,-,TGTGCCAGCAGCTTGCGGGGGCCCGGGGAGCTGTTTTTT,CASSLRGPGELFF
TRBJ1-2,many,TRBV19,TRBD1,TGTGCCAGTAGTACCGCGACAGGGACGGACTATGGCTACACCTTC,CASSTATGTDYGYTF
TRBJ2-3,-,TRBV10-2,-,TGCGCCAGCAGTGAGGGGGCAGGGAGCACAGATACGCAGTATTTT,CASSEGAGSTDTQYF
TRBJ1-2,many,TRBV7-2,TRBD1,TGTGCCAGCAGCCTACCGACAGGGACCTATGGCTACACCTTC,CASSLPTGTYGYTF
TRBJ2-1,-,TRBV4-1,-,TGCGCCAGCAGCCAAGACCCGGGACTTCTGGGTGAGCAGTTCTTC,CASSQDPGLLGEQFF
TRBJ2-3,-,TRBV20-1,-,TGCAGTGCTACTACTAGCACAGATACGCAGTATTTT,CSATTSTDTQYF